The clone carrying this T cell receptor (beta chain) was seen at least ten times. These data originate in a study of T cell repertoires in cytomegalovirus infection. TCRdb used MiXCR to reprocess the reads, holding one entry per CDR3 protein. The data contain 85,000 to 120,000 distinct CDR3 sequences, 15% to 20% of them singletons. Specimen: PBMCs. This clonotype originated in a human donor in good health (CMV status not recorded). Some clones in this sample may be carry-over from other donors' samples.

CDR3 coding DNA: TGTGCCAGCAGCACAGGGAGGGGGGGTGGCCAAGAGACCCAGTACTTC. Protein: CASSTGRGGGQETQYF. The V and J genes are TRBV7-2 and TRBJ2-5; D may be TRBD2 (7 bases). Per the germline V gene, CDR1 is SGHTA and CDR2 is FQGNSA. V lost 5 bases to trimming and J lost 1 base, with 17 bases between them. The CDR3 spans 16 residues. Filled out from reference TRBV7-2 and TRBJ2-5, the complete variable domain reads GAGVSQSPSNKVTEKGKDVELRCDPISGHTALYWYRQSLGQGLEFLIYFQGNSAPDKSGLPSDRFSAERTGGSVSTLTIQRTQQEDSAVYLCASSTGRGGGQETQYFGPGTRLLVL.